The clone carrying this TCR beta chain has only one observation. The germline CDR1 and CDR2 sequences are SGHRS and YFSETQ. V shed 2 bases and J 8 bases; nucleotides not matched to a gene: 0. The CDR3 length is 12 residues. This sample was taken from a study of blood T cell repertoires in COVID-19. Study details: T cells, B-cell-depleted T cells, or PBMCs supplied cDNA or gDNA.

TCRdb keeps only in-frame clones here, not all; method: immunoSEQ multiplex PCR. The sample lists some 22,000 clones, about nine tenths seen once, with 20% to 25% in the top ten. The sequencing sample was made of peripheral blood. The TCR originated in a man aged 70 or older in a cohort sampled during active COVID-19. The gene calls are TRBV5-1 and TRBJ2-1; 8 bases align to TRBD2. The CDR3 loop is CASSFSGDEQFF. DNA of the CDR3: TGCGCCAGCAGCTTTAGCGGGGATGAGCAGTTCTTC.